This T cell receptor beta chain was sequenced in a study of response to subunit inactivated influenza vaccine. TCRdb re-derived calls from the RT-PCR reads in MiXCR, one entry per CDR3 protein. The sample lists 150,000 to 200,000 distinct CDR3 sequences; more than 10% were seen once. Per germline, CDR1 MDHEN and CDR2 SYDVKM. Trimming shortened V by 5 bases and J by 2 bases, and 7 bases separated the two germline ends. The CDR3 sequence is 12 residues long. Many counts were recorded for this clonotype. These data also formed part of another study, on T cells expressing NK-cell markers. That report adds: With UMIs, 5'RACE template switching was used to make TCR beta cDNA. Alpha-beta TCR T cells were the sole sorting target in several experiments, owing to an anti-gamma-delta TCR antibody. For several donors, the dominant NKG2C+ clonotypes made up roughly 1.0-7.0% of their CD8+ T cells.

The receptor's source is a man aged 45 to 65 who received an inactivated influenza vaccine. This chain uses TRBV28 with TRBJ2-7; no reliable D call. Sequencing was performed on CD8+ T cells sorted from PBMCs, taken roughly 12 days after vaccination. The DNA for the CDR3 is TGTGCCAGCAGTCGCTGGGCCTACGAGCAGTACTTC. As protein: CASSRWAYEQYF. The whole variable domain, filled in from reference TRBV28 and TRBJ2-7, reads DVKVTQSSRYLVKRTGEKVFLECVQDMDHENMFWYRQDPGLGLRLIYFSYDVKMKEKGDIPEGYSVSREKKERFSLILESASTNQTSMYLCASSRWAYEQYFGPGTRLTVT.